These 5 T cell receptor beta chains were all obtained from the same sample, sequenced in a study of blood T cells in healthy people across ages (dated by TCRdb to the mid-2010s). Library preparation employed 5' RACE. The run used an Illumina HiSeq 2500. A second PCR of roughly 7 to 11 cycles was performed with a sample-barcoded 5' primer and a J-beta primer mix. TCRdb reworked the public reads: Q25 trimming with fastp, MiXCR clone assembly, productive beta chains retained. Each record represents a unique CDR3 protein, reported with the most common genes and DNA among its rows. This sample has hundreds of thousands of distinct CDR3 sequences in its table, and 35% to 50% of those were observed once. The biggest ten clones account for approximately 31% of the sample. Sequencing used blood. Every receptor here comes from a man older than 75 in good health.

Points on this clonotype: A single base separates this from a much larger clone, so it may be a read error. The chain links TRBV5-1 to TRBJ2-1; 8 positions match TRBD1. Germline assignment: CDR1 SGHRS and CDR2 YFSETQ. The V segment lost 4 bases and the J segment 5 bases; nucleotides outside the gene matches: 5. This CDR3 is built from 14 residues. The CDR3 bases are TGCGCCAGCAGCGTGGGACAGGTCGACAATGAGCAGTTCTTC. Protein: CASSVGQVDNEQFF.

The J gene is TRBJ2-3, the V gene TRBV6-2 or TRBV6-3; D unresolved. V lost 1 base and J 0 bases, leaving 11 bases between the germline ends. The CDR3 has 16 amino acids. CDR1 and CDR2 (germline): MNHEY, SVGEGT. CDR3 in amino acids: CASSYFGRASTDTQYF. CDR3 DNA: TGTGCCAGCAGTTACTTCGGACGAGCGAGCACAGATACGCAGTATTTT.

This clonotype showed up just a few times. The chain couples TRBV27 to TRBJ2-3; 14 bases line up with TRBD2. The CDR3 extends over 18 amino acids. V shed 2 bases, J shed 3 bases, and the junction held 7 bases outside the gene matches. CDR1 is MNHEY, CDR2 SMNVEV, per germline (reference sequence). CDR3: CASSLRLRLAGGTDTQYF. The DNA of the CDR3 is TGTGCCAGCAGTTTACGCTTGCGACTAGCGGGGGGGACAGATACGCAGTATTTT.

The J gene is TRBJ2-7, the V gene TRBV5-1, with TRBD1 matching over 8 bases. J gave up 1 base and V 4 bases, and 4 bases lay outside the gene matches. The CDR3 contains 14 residues. Germline CDR1 reads SGHRS; CDR2 reads YFSETQ. CDR3 in DNA: TGCGCCAGCAGCACCAGGGGGCCGTCCTACGAGCAGTACTTC. Amino acids: CASSTRGPSYEQYF.

This clonotype has a handful of counts. This chain connects TRBV7-2 to TRBJ1-5; 12 bases are shared with TRBD1. The V gene's germline CDR1 is SGHTA and CDR2 FQGNSA. The CDR3 spans 15 residues. V was clipped by 4 bases and J by 5 bases; unmatched bases: 3. CDR3 protein: CASSSGQGAHQPQHF. DNA of the CDR3: TGTGCCAGCAGCTCGGGACAGGGGGCTCATCAGCCCCAGCATTTT.